This T cell receptor (beta chain) is drawn from a study of CD8+CD57+ T cells in acquired aplastic anemia. About the research overall: Average DNA yield from sorted CD4+ and CD8+ cells was approximately 3 ug. In CD4+ cells, healthy donors produced an average of around 11 million reads. Findings of the study overall: Around 27 was the count of CD8+ CDR3 sequences that patients shared with controls.

Template material for TCR beta VDJ and CDR3 profiling consisted of genomic DNA. Each CDR3 protein gets one entry after TCRdb re-called the reads with MiXCR. The repertoire consists of about 210,000 distinct CDR3 sequences, with almost 35% occurring once and the leading ten covering 1.1%. CDR3 length: 15 residues. Trimming removed 2 bases from V and 2 bases from J, with 11 bases in between. From germline, CDR1 is SGHRS and CDR2 YFSETQ. This clonotype came up many times. Its antigen is not identified. V is TRBV5-1 and J is TRBJ2-1, with a possible D match to TRBD1 (5 bases). This receptor was obtained from a human donor in good health, serving as a control. Sequencing was done on a sample of sorted CD4+, CD8+, or CD8+CD57+ T cells (not recorded which) from PBMCs. The CDR3 spells CASSLRGGTYNEQFF. The CDR3 nucleotides read TGCGCCAGCAGCTTAAGGGGCGGCACCTACAATGAGCAGTTCTTC.